The 12 T cell receptor beta chains below were found in one sample sequenced in a study of blood T cell repertoires in COVID-19 (dated by TCRdb to 2020 to 2021). Library preparation used the immunoSEQ multiplex PCR assay. Imported from immuneACCESS, the table was reduced by TCRdb to in-frame sequences with V and J called. These copies leave out some clones; in studies compared against another copy, an unresolved V gene accounts for under half, and the cause of the remainder is not known. The table for this sample lists about 50,000 clones; approximately 80% of them were counted only once. The top ten hold around 22% of the sample. Specimen: peripheral blood. The receptors derive from a woman aged 80 or over with COVID-19, enrolled during active disease.

The chain is built from TRBV29-1 and TRBJ2-3, with TRBD2 identical over 7 bases. The CDR3 has 19 residues. Unmatched junction bases numbered 21, after V lost 4 bases and J lost 2 bases. Germline CDR1 reads SQVTM; CDR2 reads ANQGSEA. CDR3: CSVGFPAGFSVGYTDTQYF. The CDR3 DNA is TGCAGCGTTGGGTTTCCAGCGGGATTCAGTGTAGGGTACACAGATACGCAGTATTTT.

This chain joins TRBV2 and TRBJ2-1; D may be TRBD1 (5 bases). CDR1 is SNHLY, CDR2 FYNNEI, per germline. Trimming cost V 10 bases and J 2 bases, with 9 bases left between them. The CDR3 has 12 residues. The DNA for the CDR3 is TGTGCCACGTCGACAGCCTACAATGAGCAGTTCTTC. It specifies CATSTAYNEQFF.

The chain couples TRBV24-1 to TRBJ1-2; TRBD1 might be the D (5 bases). Germline V gives CDR1 KGHDR, CDR2 SFDVKD. The CDR3 is made up of 14 amino acids. The ends were cut back, 3 bases at V and 8 bases at J, with 15 bases in the middle. The CDR3 DNA follows: TGTGCCACCAGTGATCAGACAGAAGGGTTAGGCTACACCTTC. Its translation is CATSDQTEGLGYTF.

CDR3 region: CASSLVGLPDNEQFF. The CDR3 nucleotides are TGTGCCAGCAGCTTGGTAGGACTACCTGACAATGAGCAGTTCTTC. The chain carries TRBV5-5 and TRBJ2-1, with D possibly TRBD2 on 6 matching bases. Trimming pared 0 bases from V and 5 bases from J, leaving 12 bases between. CDR3 length: 15 amino acids. Germline-derived CDR1 and CDR2 are SGHKS and YYEKEE (reference sequence).

The chain couples TRBV6-5 to TRBJ1-5; D is possibly TRBD1 (6 bases). The CDR3 spans 14 residues. Germline CDR1 and CDR2: MNHEY and SVGAGI. Trimming took 4 bases from V and 2 from J, leaving 9 bases between them. The CDR3 DNA reads TGTGCCAGCAGTTTATACAGGGGCAATCAGCCCCAGCATTTT. Translating gives CASSLYRGNQPQHF.

J is TRBJ2-2 and V is TRBV18, with TRBD1 as a possible D gene (6 bases). The CDR3 extends over 15 amino acids. CDR1 and CDR2 (germline): KGHSH, LQKENI. The germline V and J ends were trimmed by 3 bases and 3 bases, with 11 bases remaining between them. This CDR3 is CASSPIRTDTGELFF. The CDR3 nucleotides are TGTGCCAGCTCACCTATCCGGACAGACACCGGGGAGCTGTTTTTT.

The chain recombines TRBV24-1 with TRBJ2-5, with D perhaps TRBD1 (6 bases). Germline V gives CDR1 KGHDR, CDR2 SFDVKD. V dropped 4 bases and J dropped 2 bases, with 13 bases sitting between them. This CDR3 contains 15 residues. CDR3 residues: CATSDVRGWQETQYF. CDR3 DNA: TGTGCCACCAGTGACGTCAGGGGCTGGCAAGAGACCCAGTACTTC.

V is TRBV12-3 or TRBV12-4 and J is TRBJ1-2, with D perhaps TRBD1 (5 bases). CDR3 size: 13 residues. Trimming cost V 7 bases and J 4 bases, with 13 bases left between them. Here the CDR3 reads CASTLGGPYGYTF. CDR3 DNA: TGTGCCAGCACCCTGGGGGGACCCTATGGCTACACCTTC.

This clone was detected only a few times. The chain employs TRBV19 and TRBJ2-1, with 11 bases identical to TRBD2. Looked up from germline, CDR1 is LNHDA and CDR2 is SQIVND (reference sequence). The V segment lost 6 bases and the J segment 4 bases; nucleotides outside the gene matches: 2. This CDR3 has 14 residues. CDR3 coding DNA: TGTGCCAGTAGACTAGCGGGAGCTTACAATGAGCAGTTCTTC. Translated, it gives CASRLAGAYNEQFF. Full variable domain (rest looked up from reference TRBV19 and TRBJ2-1): DGGITQSPKYLFRKEGQNVTLSCEQNLNHDAMYWYRQDPGQGLRLIYYSQIVNDFQKGDIAEGYSVSREKKESFPLTVTSAQKNPTAFYLCASRLAGAYNEQFFGPGTRLTVL.

This sequence joins TRBV10-3 and TRBJ2-1; 15 bases fit TRBD2. V shed 6 bases and J 7 bases; nucleotides not matched to a gene: 4. CDR3 length: 15 amino acids. Germline lookup yields CDR1 ENHRY and CDR2 SYGVKD. In DNA form, the CDR3 reads TGTGCCATCAGCCGGACTAGCGGGAGGGATAATGAGCAGTTCTTC. Translation gives CAISRTSGRDNEQFF.

This clone showed up just a few times. The chain recombines TRBV9 with TRBJ1-2, with 7 nucleotides matching TRBD1. From germline, CDR1 is SGDLS and CDR2 YYNGEE. The CDR3 is 14 amino acids. Losses at the gene ends were 4 bases for V and 4 bases for J; bases not matched to a gene: 7. In DNA, the CDR3 is TGTGCCAGCAGCACACCCGGGACAGCCTATGGCTACACCTTC. The encoded protein is CASSTPGTAYGYTF.

The chain employs TRBV5-1 and TRBJ2-5, with a possible D match to TRBD1 (6 bases). The germline gives CDR1 SGHRS, CDR2 YFSETQ. The length of the CDR3 is 16 residues. Trimming stripped 3 bases from V and 5 bases from J, with 20 bases between. The CDR3 DNA reads TGCGCCAGCAGCTCGCTGGGGGCAGGGGCCTTGGAGACCCAGTACTTC. Protein sequence: CASSSLGAGALETQYF.